Below, 7 T cell receptor beta chains from the same sample are listed, as sequenced in a study of technical replicates of blood from several donors. Some clones are missing from TCRdb's copy, which holds only in-frame ones; the method was immunoSEQ multiplex PCR. Among around 61,000 clones listed, around 97% were seen once. Sequenced: T cells isolated from PBMCs. Receptors were obtained from a human donor in good health.

This chain links TRBV6-1 with TRBJ2-7; tentatively, D is TRBD1 (6 bases). V was shortened by 6 bases and J by 0 bases, with 12 bases between the two germline ends. CDR1 MNHNS and CDR2 SASEGT come from the germline V gene. The CDR3 contains 14 residues. In DNA, the CDR3 is TGTGCCAGCAGCCTAGGACAGAGCTCCTACGAGCAGTACTTC. As protein: CASSLGQSSYEQYF.

The genes are TRBV7-2 and TRBJ2-1, with TRBD2 matching over 9 bases. CDR3 length equals 15 residues. V shed 2 bases, J shed 9 bases, and the junction held 8 bases outside the gene matches. Per the germline V gene, CDR1 is SGHTA and CDR2 is FQGNSA. The CDR3 coding sequence is TGTGCCAGCAGCTTAACGGCGGGAGGGCCGGGTGAGCAGTTCTTC. Residues: CASSLTAGGPGEQFF.

The V and J genes are TRBV28 and TRBJ2-5; 8 bases map to TRBD1. The CDR3 is 15 amino acids. CDR1 and CDR2 from the germline V gene are MDHEN and SYDVKM. V lost 6 bases to trimming and J lost 4 bases; unmatched junction nucleotides: 10. The chain's CDR3 is CASSRRQGHRETQYF. The CDR3 coding sequence is TGTGCCAGCAGCCGCAGACAGGGGCATCGAGAGACCCAGTACTTC.

The rearrangement links TRBV30 to TRBJ2-2; tentatively, D is TRBD2 (5 bases). V was trimmed by 5 bases and J by 2 bases, leaving 6 bases between them. This CDR3 has 12 residues. Germline CDR1 reads GTSNPN; CDR2 reads SVGIG (reference sequence). CDR3 residues: CAWGLNTGELFF. The DNA of the CDR3 is TGTGCCTGGGGACTCAACACCGGGGAGCTGTTTTTT.

This rearrangement joins TRBV10-1 to TRBJ2-1; TRBD1 matches at 9 bases. Germline lookup yields CDR1 WNHNN and CDR2 SYGVQD (reference sequence). V lost 2 bases, J lost 5 bases, and 4 bases stayed unmatched. This CDR3 is 15 amino acids long. The CDR3 is CASSEGDREDNEQFF. The DNA of the CDR3 is TGCGCCAGCAGTGAGGGGGACAGGGAGGACAATGAGCAGTTCTTC.

The genes are TRBV6-1 and TRBJ2-2; D unresolved. Per germline, CDR1 MNHNS and CDR2 SASEGT. The CDR3 spans 13 residues. Trimming removed 5 bases from V and 2 bases from J, with 6 bases in between. Here the CDR3 reads CASSSRNTGELFF. CDR3 sequence (DNA): TGTGCCAGCAGTAGTAGAAACACCGGGGAGCTGTTTTTT.

This clone was seen once. The rearrangement links TRBV4-1 to TRBJ2-7; possible D gene TRBD2, 6 bases. The germline CDR1 and CDR2 sequences are MGHRA and YSYEKL. The CDR3 runs 16 residues. The germline V and J ends were trimmed by 5 bases and 2 bases, with 19 bases remaining between them. Here the CDR3 reads CASSTRDLQTPYEQYF. The CDR3 nucleotides are TGCGCCAGCAGCACTCGGGACTTACAGACCCCCTACGAGCAGTACTTC.